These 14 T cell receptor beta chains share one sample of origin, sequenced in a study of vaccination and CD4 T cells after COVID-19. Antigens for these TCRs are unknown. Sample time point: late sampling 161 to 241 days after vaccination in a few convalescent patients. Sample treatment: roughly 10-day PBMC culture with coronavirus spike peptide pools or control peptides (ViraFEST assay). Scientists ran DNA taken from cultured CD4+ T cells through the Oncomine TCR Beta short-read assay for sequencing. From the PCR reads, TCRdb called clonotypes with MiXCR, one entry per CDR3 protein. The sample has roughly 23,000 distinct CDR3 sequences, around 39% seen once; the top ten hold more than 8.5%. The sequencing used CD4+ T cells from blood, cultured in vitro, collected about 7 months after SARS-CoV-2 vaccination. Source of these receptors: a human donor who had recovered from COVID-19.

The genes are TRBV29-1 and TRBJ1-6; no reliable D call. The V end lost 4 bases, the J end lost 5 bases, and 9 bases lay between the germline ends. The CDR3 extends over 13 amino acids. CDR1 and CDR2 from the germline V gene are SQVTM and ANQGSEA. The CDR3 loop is CSVAQDNNSPLHF. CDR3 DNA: TGCAGCGTTGCACAAGACAATAATTCACCCCTCCACTTT.

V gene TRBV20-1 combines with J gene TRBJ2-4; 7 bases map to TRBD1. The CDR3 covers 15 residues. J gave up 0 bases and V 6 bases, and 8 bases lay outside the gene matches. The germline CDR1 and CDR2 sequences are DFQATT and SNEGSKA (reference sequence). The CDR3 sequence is CSATTGQLAKNIQYF. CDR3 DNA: TGCAGTGCCACGACAGGGCAGCTAGCCAAAAACATTCAGTACTTC.

CDR3 sequence (DNA): TGTGCCACCAGCAGAGATAAAGGGTCCCACGAGCAGTACTTC. Protein product: CATSRDKGSHEQYF. V gene TRBV15 combines with J gene TRBJ2-7; D remains ambiguous. Germline V gene data show CDR1 as LNHNV and CDR2 as YYDKDF (reference sequence). V was pared by 0 bases and J by 5 bases, with 11 bases between. CDR3 length: 14 residues.

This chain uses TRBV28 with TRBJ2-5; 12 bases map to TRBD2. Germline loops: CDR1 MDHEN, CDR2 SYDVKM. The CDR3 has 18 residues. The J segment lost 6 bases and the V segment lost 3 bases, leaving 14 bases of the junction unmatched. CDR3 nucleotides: TGTGCCAGCAGTTTCCGGACTAGCGGGAACGGATTGTTGAAGACCCAGTACTTC. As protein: CASSFRTSGNGLLKTQYF.

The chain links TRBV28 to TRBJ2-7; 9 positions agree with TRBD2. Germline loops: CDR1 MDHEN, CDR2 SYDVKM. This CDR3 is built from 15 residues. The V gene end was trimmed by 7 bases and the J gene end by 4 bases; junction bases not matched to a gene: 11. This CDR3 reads CASTEPGGRGYEQYF. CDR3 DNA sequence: TGTGCCAGCACCGAACCCGGCGGGAGGGGGTACGAGCAGTACTTC.

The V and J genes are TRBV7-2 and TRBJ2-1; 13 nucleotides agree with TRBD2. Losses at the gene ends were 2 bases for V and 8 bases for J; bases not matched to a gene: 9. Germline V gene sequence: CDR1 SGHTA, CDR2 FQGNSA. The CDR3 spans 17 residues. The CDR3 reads CASSLRFVGLAGDEQFF. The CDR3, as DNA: TGTGCCAGCAGCTTACGGTTTGTAGGACTAGCGGGAGATGAGCAGTTCTTC.

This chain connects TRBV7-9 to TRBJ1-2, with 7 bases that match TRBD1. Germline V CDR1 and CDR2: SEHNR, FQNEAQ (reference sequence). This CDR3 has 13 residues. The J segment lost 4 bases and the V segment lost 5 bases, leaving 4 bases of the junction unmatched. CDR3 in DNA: TGTGCCAGCAGCAATAGGGGGCCCTATGGCTACACCTTC. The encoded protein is CASSNRGPYGYTF. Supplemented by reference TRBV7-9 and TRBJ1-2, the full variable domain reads DTGVSQNPRHKITKRGQNVTFRCDPISEHNRLYWYRQTLGQGPEFLTYFQNEAQLEKSRLLSDRFSAERPKGSFSTLEIQRTEQGDSAMYLCASSNRGPYGYTFGSGTRLTVV.

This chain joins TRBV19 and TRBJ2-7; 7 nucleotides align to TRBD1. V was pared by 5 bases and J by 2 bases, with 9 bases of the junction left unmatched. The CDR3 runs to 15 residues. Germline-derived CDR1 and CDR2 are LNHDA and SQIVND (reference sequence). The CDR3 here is CASSSPGQKTYEQYF. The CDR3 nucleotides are TGTGCCAGTAGTTCACCGGGACAGAAGACCTACGAGCAGTACTTC.

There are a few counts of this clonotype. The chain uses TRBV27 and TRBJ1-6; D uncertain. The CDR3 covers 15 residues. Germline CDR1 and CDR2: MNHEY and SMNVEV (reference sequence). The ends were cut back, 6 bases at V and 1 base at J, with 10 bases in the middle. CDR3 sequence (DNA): TGTGCCAGCAGAGAACGGGGATCCTATAATTCACCCCTCCACTTT. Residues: CASRERGSYNSPLHF.

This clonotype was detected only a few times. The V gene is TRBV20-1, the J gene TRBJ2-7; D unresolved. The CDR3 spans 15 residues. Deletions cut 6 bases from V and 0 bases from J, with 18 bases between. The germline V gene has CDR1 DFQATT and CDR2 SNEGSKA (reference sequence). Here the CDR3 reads CSADQLALSSYEQYF. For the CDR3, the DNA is TGCAGTGCCGATCAATTGGCCCTGAGCTCCTACGAGCAGTACTTC.

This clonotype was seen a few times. The CDR3 sequence is CSARDASGSDYEQFF. The CDR3 DNA sequence: TGCAGTGCTAGAGATGCTAGCGGGAGCGATTATGAGCAGTTCTTC. The J gene is TRBJ2-1, the V gene TRBV20-1; 10 nucleotides match TRBD2. V shed 0 bases and J 8 bases; nucleotides not matched to a gene: 7. This CDR3 has 15 amino acids. Germline V gene lookup returns CDR1 DFQATT and CDR2 SNEGSKA (reference sequence).

Written as DNA, the CDR3 is TGTGCCACCAGCAGAGATCGCAGGGAACCCTATGGCTACACCTTC. This gives the protein CATSRDRREPYGYTF. The rearrangement joins TRBV15 to TRBJ1-2, with D perhaps TRBD1 (5 bases). This CDR3 spans 15 amino acids. CDR1 is LNHNV and CDR2 is YYDKDF in the germline V gene (reference sequence). V was shortened by 0 bases and J by 4 bases, with 12 bases between the two germline ends.

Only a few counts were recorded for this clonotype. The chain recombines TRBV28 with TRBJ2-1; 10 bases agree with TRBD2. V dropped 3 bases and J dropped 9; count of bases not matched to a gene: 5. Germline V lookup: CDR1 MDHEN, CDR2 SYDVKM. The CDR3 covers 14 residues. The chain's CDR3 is CASSFTSGKAEQFF. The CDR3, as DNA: TGTGCCAGCAGTTTTACTAGCGGGAAGGCTGAGCAGTTCTTC.

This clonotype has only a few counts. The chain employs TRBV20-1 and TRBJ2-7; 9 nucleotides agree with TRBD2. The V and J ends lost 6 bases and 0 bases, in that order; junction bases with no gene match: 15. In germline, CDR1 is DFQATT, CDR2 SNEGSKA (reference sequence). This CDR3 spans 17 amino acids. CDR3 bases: TGCAGTGCCGATACGGGGATAGCGGGAGTTGGCTCCTACGAGCAGTACTTC. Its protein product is CSADTGIAGVGSYEQYF.